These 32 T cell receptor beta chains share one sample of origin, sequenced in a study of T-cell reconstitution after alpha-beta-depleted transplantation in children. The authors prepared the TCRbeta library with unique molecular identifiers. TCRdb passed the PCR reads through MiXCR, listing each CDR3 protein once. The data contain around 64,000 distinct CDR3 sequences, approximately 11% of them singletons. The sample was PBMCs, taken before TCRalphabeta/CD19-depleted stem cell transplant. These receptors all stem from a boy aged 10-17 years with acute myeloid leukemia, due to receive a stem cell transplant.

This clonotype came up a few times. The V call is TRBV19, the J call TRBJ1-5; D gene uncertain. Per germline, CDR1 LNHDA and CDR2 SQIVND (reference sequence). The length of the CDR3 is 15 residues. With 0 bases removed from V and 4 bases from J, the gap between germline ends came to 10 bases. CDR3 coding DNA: TGTGCCAGTAGTATAGATCGAGCCGGGAATCAGCCCCAGCATTTT. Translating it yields CASSIDRAGNQPQHF.

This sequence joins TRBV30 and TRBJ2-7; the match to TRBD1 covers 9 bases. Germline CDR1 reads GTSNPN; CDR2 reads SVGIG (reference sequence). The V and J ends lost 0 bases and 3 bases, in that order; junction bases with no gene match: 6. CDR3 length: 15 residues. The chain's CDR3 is CAWSVRGTGIYEQYF. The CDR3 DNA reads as TGTGCCTGGAGTGTACGGGGGACAGGGATCTACGAGCAGTACTTC.

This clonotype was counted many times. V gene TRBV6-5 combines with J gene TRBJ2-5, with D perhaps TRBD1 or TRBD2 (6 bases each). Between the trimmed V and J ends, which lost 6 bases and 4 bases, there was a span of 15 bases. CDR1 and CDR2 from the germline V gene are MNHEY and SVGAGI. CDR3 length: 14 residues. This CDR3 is CASRGGRGGETQYF. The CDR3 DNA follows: TGTGCCAGCAGGGGGGGCAGGGGAGGAGAGACCCAGTACTTC.

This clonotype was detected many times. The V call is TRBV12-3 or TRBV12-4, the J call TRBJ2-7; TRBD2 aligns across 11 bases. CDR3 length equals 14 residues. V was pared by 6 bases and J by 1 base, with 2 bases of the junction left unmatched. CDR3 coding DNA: TGTGCCAGCAGGTCTAGCGGGAGGTCCTACGAGCAGTACTTC. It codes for CASRSSGRSYEQYF.

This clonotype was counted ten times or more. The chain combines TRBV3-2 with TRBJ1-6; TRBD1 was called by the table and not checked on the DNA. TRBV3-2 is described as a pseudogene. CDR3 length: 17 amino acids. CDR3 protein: CASSSLDRGLYNSPLHF. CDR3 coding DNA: TGTGCCAGCAGTTCACTTGACAGGGGTCTGTATAATTCACCCCTCCACTTT.

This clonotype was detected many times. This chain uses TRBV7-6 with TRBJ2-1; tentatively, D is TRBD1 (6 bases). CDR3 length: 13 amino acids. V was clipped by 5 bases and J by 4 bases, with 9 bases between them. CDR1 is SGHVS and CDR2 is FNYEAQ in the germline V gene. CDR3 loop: CASSTDRYNEQFF. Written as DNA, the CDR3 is TGTGCCAGCAGCACCGACAGGTACAATGAGCAGTTCTTC.

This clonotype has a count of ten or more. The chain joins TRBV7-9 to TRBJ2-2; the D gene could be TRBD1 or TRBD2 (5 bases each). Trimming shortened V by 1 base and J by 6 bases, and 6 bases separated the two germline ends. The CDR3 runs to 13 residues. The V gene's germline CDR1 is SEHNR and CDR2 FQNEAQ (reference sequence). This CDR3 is CASSLEGPGELFF. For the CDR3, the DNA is TGTGCCAGCAGCTTAGAGGGACCCGGGGAGCTGTTTTTT.

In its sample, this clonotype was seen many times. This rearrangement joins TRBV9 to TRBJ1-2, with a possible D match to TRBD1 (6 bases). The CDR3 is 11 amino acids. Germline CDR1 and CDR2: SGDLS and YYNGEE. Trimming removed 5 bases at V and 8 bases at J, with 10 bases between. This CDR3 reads CASSGTRGYTF. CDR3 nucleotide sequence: TGTGCCAGCAGTGGGACAAGGGGCTACACCTTC.

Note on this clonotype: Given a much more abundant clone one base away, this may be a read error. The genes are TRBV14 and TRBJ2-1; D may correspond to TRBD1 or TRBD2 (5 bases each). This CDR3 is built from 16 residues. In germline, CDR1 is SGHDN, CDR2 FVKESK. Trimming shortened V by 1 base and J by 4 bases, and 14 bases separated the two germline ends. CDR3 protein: CASSQGKGPIYNEQFF. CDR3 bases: TGTGCCAGCAGCCAAGGAAAGGGACCCATTTACAATGAGCAGTTCTTC.

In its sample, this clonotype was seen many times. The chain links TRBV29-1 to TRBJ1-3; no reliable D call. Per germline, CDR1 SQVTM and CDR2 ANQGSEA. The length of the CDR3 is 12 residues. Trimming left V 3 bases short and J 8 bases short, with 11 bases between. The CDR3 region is CSVEGEGDTIYF. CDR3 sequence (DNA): TGCAGCGTTGAGGGAGAGGGAGACACCATATATTTT. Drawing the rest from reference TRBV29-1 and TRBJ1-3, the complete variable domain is SAVISQKPSRDICQRGTSLTIQCQVDSQVTMMFWYRQQPGQSLTLIATANQGSEATYESGFVIDKFPISRPNLTFSTLTVSNMSPEDSSIYLCSVEGEGDTIYFGEGSWLTVV.

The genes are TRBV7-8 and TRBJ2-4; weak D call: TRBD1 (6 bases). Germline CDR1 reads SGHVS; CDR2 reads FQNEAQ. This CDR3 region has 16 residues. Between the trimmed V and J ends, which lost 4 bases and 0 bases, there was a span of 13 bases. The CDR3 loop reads CASSSYRALAKNIQYF. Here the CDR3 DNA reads TGTGCCAGCAGCTCGTACAGGGCCCTAGCCAAAAACATTCAGTACTTC.

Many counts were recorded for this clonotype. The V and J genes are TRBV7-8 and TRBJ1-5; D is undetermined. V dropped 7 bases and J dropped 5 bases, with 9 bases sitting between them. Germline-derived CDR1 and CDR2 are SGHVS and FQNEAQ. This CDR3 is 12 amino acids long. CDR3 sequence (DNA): TGTGCCAGCAAGGAGGCGGATCAGCCCCAGCATTTT. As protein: CASKEADQPQHF. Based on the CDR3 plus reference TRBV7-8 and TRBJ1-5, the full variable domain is GAGVSQSPRYKVAKRGQDVALRCDPISGHVSLFWYQQALGQGPEFLTYFQNEAQLDKSGLPSDRFFAERPEGSVSTLKIQRTQQEDSAVYLCASKEADQPQHFGDGTRLSIL.

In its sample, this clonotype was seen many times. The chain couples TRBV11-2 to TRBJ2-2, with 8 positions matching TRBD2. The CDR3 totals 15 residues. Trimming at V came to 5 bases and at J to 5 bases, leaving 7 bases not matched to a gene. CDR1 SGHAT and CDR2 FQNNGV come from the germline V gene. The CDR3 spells CASSPAGGRTGELFF. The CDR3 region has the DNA TGTGCCAGCAGCCCCGCGGGGGGACGGACCGGGGAGCTGTTTTTT.

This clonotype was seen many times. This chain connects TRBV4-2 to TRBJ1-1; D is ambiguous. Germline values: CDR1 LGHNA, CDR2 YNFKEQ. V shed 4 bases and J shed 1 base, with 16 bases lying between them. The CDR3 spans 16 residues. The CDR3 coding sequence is TGTGCCAGCAGCCCCGAGAACAGAAGCCCGAACACTGAAGCTTTCTTT. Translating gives CASSPENRSPNTEAFF.

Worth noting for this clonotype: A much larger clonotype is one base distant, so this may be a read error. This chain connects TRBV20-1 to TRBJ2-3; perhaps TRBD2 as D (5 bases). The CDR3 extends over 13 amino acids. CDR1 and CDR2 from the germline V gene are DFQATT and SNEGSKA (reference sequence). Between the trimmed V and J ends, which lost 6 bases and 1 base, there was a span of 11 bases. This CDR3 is CSANLGGTDTQYF. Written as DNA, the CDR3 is TGCAGTGCGAACCTCGGGGGCACAGATACGCAGTATTTT.

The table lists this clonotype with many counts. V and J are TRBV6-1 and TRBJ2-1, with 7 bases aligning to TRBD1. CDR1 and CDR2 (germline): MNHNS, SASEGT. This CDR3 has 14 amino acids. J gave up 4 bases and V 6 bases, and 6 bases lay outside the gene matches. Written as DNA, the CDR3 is TGTGCCAGCAGGCCTAAACAGGGGTACAATGAGCAGTTCTTC. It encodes CASRPKQGYNEQFF.

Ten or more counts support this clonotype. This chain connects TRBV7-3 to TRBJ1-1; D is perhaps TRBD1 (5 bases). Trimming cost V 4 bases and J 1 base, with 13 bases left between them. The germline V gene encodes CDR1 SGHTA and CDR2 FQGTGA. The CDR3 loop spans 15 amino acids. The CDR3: CASSSAGGANTEAFF. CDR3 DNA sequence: TGTGCCAGCAGCTCGGCGGGAGGGGCGAACACTGAAGCTTTCTTT.

CDR3 DNA: TGTGCCAGCAGCTCCTATCCGGACAGGGAAAAACAGCCCCAGCATTTT. The encoded protein is CASSSYPDREKQPQHF. The chain has TRBV7-9 and TRBJ1-5; 8 positions agree with TRBD1. Germline V gene lookup returns CDR1 SEHNR and CDR2 FQNEAQ (reference sequence). CDR3 length: 16 amino acids. J gave up 7 bases and V 4 bases, and 12 bases lay outside the gene matches.

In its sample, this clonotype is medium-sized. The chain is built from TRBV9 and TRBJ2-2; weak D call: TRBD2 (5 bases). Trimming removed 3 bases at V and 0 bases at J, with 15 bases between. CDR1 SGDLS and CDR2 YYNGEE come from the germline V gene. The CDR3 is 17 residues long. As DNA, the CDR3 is TGTGCCAGCAGCGACCCCCTTAGCGTTACGAACACCGGGGAGCTGTTTTTT. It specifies CASSDPLSVTNTGELFF.

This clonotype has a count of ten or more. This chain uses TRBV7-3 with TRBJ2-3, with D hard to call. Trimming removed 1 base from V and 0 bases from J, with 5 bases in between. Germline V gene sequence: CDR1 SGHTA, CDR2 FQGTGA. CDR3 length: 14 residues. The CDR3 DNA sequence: TGTGCCAGCAGCTTAAGTGCCAGCACAGATACGCAGTATTTT. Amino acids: CASSLSASTDTQYF.

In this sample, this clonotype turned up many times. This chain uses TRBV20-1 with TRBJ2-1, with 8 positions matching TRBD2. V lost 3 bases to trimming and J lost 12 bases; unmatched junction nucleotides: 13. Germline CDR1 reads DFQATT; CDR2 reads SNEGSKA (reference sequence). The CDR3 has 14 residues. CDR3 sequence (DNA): TGCAGTGCTAGCTGGGGCGGGACTAGTGTTACGCAGTTCTTC. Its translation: CSASWGGTSVTQFF.

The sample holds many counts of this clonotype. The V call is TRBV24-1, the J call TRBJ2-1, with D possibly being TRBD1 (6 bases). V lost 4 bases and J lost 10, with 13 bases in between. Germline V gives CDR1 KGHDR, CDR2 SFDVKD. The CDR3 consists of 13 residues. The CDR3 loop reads CATSDPGTTEQFF. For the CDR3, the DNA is TGTGCCACCAGTGACCCCGGGACAACGGAGCAGTTCTTC.

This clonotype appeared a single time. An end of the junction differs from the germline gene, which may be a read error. DNA for the CDR3: TGTGCCAGCAGCCAACCAGCAGATAGCTCTGGGGCCAACGGCCTGACTTTC. It is translated as CASSQPADSSGANGLTF. This rearrangement joins TRBV14 to TRBJ2-6, with a possible D match to TRBD1 (5 bases). Per the germline V gene, CDR1 is SGHDN and CDR2 is FVKESK. This CDR3 has 17 amino acids.

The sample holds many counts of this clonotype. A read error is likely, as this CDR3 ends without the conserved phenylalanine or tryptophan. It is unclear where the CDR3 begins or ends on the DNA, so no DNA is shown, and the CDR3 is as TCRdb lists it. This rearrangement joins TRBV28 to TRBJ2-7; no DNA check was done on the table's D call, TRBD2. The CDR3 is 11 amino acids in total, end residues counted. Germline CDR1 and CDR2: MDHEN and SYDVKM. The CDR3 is CASSFSGGHQN.

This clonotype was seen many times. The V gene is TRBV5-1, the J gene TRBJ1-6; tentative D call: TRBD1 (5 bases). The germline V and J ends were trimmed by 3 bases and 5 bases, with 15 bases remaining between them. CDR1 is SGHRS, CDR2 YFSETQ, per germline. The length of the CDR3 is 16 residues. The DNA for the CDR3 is TGCGCCAGCAGCTCCACAACGGGACGAAATAATTCACCCCTCCACTTT. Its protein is CASSSTTGRNNSPLHF.

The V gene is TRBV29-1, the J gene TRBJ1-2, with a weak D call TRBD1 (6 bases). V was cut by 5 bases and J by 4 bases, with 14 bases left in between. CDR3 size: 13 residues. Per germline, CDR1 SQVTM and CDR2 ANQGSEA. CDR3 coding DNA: TGCAGCGTTAACAGGGAGTCCGGCTATGGCTACACCTTC. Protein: CSVNRESGYGYTF.

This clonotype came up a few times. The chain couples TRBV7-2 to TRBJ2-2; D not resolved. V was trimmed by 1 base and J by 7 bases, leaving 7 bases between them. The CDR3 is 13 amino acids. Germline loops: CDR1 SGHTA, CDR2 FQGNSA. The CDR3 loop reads CASSLDLVGELFF. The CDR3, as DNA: TGTGCCAGCAGCTTAGACTTGGTCGGGGAGCTGTTTTTT.

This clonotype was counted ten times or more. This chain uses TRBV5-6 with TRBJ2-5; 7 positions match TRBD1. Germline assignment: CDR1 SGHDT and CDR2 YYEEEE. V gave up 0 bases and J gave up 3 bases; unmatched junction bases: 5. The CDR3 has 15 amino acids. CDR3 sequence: CASSLGWDREETQYF. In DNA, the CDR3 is TGTGCCAGCAGCTTGGGGTGGGACAGAGAAGAGACCCAGTACTTC.

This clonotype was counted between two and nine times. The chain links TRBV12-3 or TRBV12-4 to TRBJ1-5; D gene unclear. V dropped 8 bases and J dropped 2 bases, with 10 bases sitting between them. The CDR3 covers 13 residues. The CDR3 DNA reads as TGTGCCAGCTGCATCGAGGGCAATCAGCCCCAGCATTTT. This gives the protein CASCIEGNQPQHF.

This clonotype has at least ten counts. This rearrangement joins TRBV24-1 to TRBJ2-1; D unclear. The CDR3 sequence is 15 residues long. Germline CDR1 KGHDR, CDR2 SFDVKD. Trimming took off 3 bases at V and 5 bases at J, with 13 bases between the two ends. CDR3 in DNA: TGTGCCACCAGTGATCCGAAGACGGCGAACAATGAGCAGTTCTTC. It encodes CATSDPKTANNEQFF.

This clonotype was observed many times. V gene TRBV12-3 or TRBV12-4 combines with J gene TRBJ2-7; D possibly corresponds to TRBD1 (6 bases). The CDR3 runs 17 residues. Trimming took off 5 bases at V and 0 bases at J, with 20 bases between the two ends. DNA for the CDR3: TGTGCCAGCAGTAACCTGCATATGGCCAGGGGCTCCTACGAGCAGTACTTC. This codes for CASSNLHMARGSYEQYF.

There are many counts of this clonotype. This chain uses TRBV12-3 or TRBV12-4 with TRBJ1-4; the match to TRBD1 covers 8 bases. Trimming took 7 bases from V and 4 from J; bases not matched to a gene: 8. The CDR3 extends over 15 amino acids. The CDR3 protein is CASTRTGGLNEKLFF. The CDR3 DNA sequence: TGTGCCAGCACGCGCACAGGGGGTCTTAATGAAAAACTGTTTTTT.